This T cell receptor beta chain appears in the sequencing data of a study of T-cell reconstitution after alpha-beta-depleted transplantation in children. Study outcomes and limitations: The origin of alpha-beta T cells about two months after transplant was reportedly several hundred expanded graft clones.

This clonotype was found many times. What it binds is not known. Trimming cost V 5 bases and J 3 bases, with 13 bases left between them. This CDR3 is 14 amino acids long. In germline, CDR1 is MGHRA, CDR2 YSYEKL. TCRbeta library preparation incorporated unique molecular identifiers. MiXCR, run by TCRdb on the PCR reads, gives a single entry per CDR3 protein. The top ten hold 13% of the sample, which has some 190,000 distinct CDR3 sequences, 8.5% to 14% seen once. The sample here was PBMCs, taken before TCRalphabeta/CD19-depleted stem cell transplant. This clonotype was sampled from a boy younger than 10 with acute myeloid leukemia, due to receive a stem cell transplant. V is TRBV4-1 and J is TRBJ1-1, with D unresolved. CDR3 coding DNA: TGCGCCAGCAGCTTCGTGGAGGTGGACACTGAAGCTTTCTTT. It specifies CASSFVEVDTEAFF.